The 21 T cell receptor beta chains in this list originate from one sample, sequenced in a study of OX40 agonist ivuxolimab in advanced cancers. Here immunoSEQ multiplex PCR was the method, and the copy in TCRdb shows in-frame clones only, minus some. The table lists about 76,000 clones, approximately 85% of them singletons. This specimen consisted of CD4+ or CD8+ T cells sorted from blood, obtained in a trial of the OX40 agonist ivuxolimab. The origin of the receptors is an adult with an advanced solid tumor such as melanoma, head and neck, liver or kidney cancer.

CDR3 sequence (DNA): TGTGCCAGCAGCTTAGGGGTGCTCACAGATACGCAGTATTTT. This gives the protein CASSLGVLTDTQYF. The chain uses TRBV7-8 and TRBJ2-3; no clear D. CDR1 and CDR2 from the germline V gene are SGHVS and FQNEAQ. Trimming stripped 1 base from V and 2 bases from J, with 7 bases between. This CDR3 spans 14 amino acids.

The V call is TRBV5-4, the J call TRBJ2-7; D is ambiguous. The CDR3 totals 14 residues. Germline V lookup: CDR1 SGHNT, CDR2 YYREEE (reference sequence). Trimming pared 0 bases from V and 2 bases from J, leaving 9 bases between. CDR3 sequence reads: CASSLDADAYEQYF. The CDR3 bases are TGTGCCAGCAGCTTGGATGCGGACGCCTACGAGCAGTACTTC.

This clone showed up just a few times. This chain's CDR3 is CASSEVPGGTQYF. In DNA, the CDR3 is TGTGCCAGCAGTGAAGTGCCAGGGGGGACCCAGTACTTC. This chain links TRBV6-1 with TRBJ2-5; 7 positions match TRBD1. The junction had 3 bases not matched to a gene; V was cut back by 1 base and J by 7 bases. The CDR3 runs to 13 residues. From germline, CDR1 is MNHNS and CDR2 SASEGT.

The chain combines TRBV10-3 with TRBJ1-1, with D perhaps TRBD1 (6 bases). The V gene's germline CDR1 is ENHRY and CDR2 SYGVKD. Deletions cut 8 bases from V and 1 base from J, with 20 bases between. The CDR3 spans 16 residues. The CDR3 is CAIAPVRGAGNTEAFF. CDR3 coding DNA: TGTGCCATCGCACCGGTCCGGGGGGCAGGGAACACTGAAGCTTTCTTT.

The CDR3 spells CASSLAPLSGANVLTF. The CDR3 DNA follows: TGTGCCAGCAGCTTGGCCCCCCTCTCTGGGGCCAACGTCCTGACTTTC. V and J are TRBV5-5 and TRBJ2-6; D is undetermined. The CDR3 length is 16 residues. Germline assignment: CDR1 SGHKS and CDR2 YYEKEE (reference sequence). The germline V and J ends were trimmed by 0 bases and 0 bases, with 7 bases remaining between them.

J is TRBJ2-3 and V is TRBV7-2; D ambiguous. The germline CDR1 and CDR2 sequences are SGHTA and FQGNSA. There are 14 residues in the CDR3. V lost 1 base, J lost 2 bases, and 7 bases lay in between. Here the CDR3 reads CASSLVQNTDTQYF. The CDR3 DNA reads as TGTGCCAGCAGCTTAGTACAGAACACAGATACGCAGTATTTT.

This chain connects TRBV6-1 to TRBJ2-5; 7 bases align to TRBD2. The tail of the sequence fits TRBJ2-7 better, so the J call may be wrong. The CDR3 spans 15 residues. CDR1 is MNHNS, CDR2 SASEGT, per germline. CDR3 in DNA: TGTGCCAGCAGAGTCTCCCCGACCGGGGAGGGCGAGCAGTACTTC. Its protein is CASRVSPTGEGEQYF.

The gene calls are TRBV13 and TRBJ2-1, with D unclear. The V end was cut by 2 bases, the J end by 2 bases, with 4 bases between. CDR1 is PRHDT, CDR2 FYEKMQ, per germline (reference sequence). The CDR3 is 13 amino acids. CDR3 region: CASSLSPYNEQFF. The CDR3 DNA sequence: TGTGCCAGCAGCTTATCTCCCTACAATGAGCAGTTCTTC.

The chain is built from TRBV7-3 and TRBJ2-1; possible D gene TRBD2, 5 bases. This CDR3 has 15 residues. CDR1 SGHTA and CDR2 FQGTGA come from the germline V gene. V was trimmed by 5 bases and J by 7 bases, leaving 18 bases between them. This chain's CDR3 is CASSTSGAPGNEQFF. The DNA for the CDR3 is TGTGCCAGCAGCACCTCAGGTGCCCCGGGGAATGAGCAGTTCTTC.

CDR3 nucleotides: TGTGCCAGCAGCTTATTGGGAGGGGGAGGCGCCTACAATGAGCAGTTCTTC. Translated, it gives CASSLLGGGGAYNEQFF. The chain combines TRBV7-8 with TRBJ2-1; D might be TRBD2 (7 bases). V lost 2 bases, J lost 2 bases, and 16 bases lay in between. The CDR3 has 17 residues. Germline CDR1 SGHVS, CDR2 FQNEAQ.

This chain joins TRBV10-3 and TRBJ1-6; D gene ambiguous. Germline V lookup: CDR1 ENHRY, CDR2 SYGVKD. Trimming removed 2 bases at V and 4 bases at J, with 12 bases between. The CDR3 totals 16 residues. CDR3 loop: CAISEPRTDYNSPLHF. The CDR3 bases are TGTGCCATCAGTGAGCCGCGGACGGATTATAATTCACCCCTCCACTTT.

The chain uses TRBV5-1 and TRBJ1-4; D remains unclear. This CDR3 is 13 amino acids long. Per germline, CDR1 SGHRS and CDR2 YFSETQ. The V gene lost 7 bases and the J gene lost 5 bases, with 12 bases spanning the gap. CDR3 in amino acids: CASGTETNEKLFF. Written as DNA, the CDR3 is TGCGCCAGCGGTACAGAGACAAATGAAAAACTGTTTTTT.

The chain joins TRBV7-2 to TRBJ1-4; 9 nucleotides match TRBD1. The CDR3 totals 14 residues. The J segment lost 10 bases and the V segment lost 8 bases, leaving 11 bases of the junction unmatched. The V gene's germline CDR1 is SGHTA and CDR2 FQGNSA. CDR3 protein: CASGTGTGSGKLFF. The CDR3 DNA reads TGTGCCAGCGGGACCGGGACAGGGTCGGGAAAACTGTTTTTT.

The rearrangement joins TRBV6-1 to TRBJ1-1; unclear D gene. Germline V CDR1 and CDR2: MNHNS, SASEGT. The CDR3 spans 13 residues. Trimming shortened V by 4 bases and J by 1 base, and 7 bases separated the two germline ends. The CDR3 nucleotides read TGTGCCAGCAGTGTTGACCCGAACACTGAAGCTTTCTTT. It yields the protein CASSVDPNTEAFF.

The chain links TRBV6-5 to TRBJ2-3; a weak D match, TRBD2 (6 bases). The V end lost 0 bases, the J end lost 1 base, and 11 bases lay between the germline ends. Germline CDR1 and CDR2: MNHEY and SVGAGI. This CDR3 is built from 16 residues. The CDR3 DNA is TGTGCCAGCAGTTACTCTTGGGGAGGTGGCACAGATACGCAGTATTTT. It is translated as CASSYSWGGGTDTQYF.

The V gene is TRBV7-2, the J gene TRBJ2-7; D gene ambiguous. V was cut by 2 bases and J by 3 bases, with 11 bases left in between. The length of the CDR3 is 14 residues. Germline CDR1 and CDR2: SGHTA and FQGNSA. Written as DNA, the CDR3 is TGTGCCAGCAGCTTACGGGCAAATAACTACGAGCAGTACTTC. This encodes CASSLRANNYEQYF.

The rearrangement links TRBV7-2 to TRBJ2-2; D possibly matches TRBD1 or TRBD2 (5 bases each). Germline values: CDR1 SGHTA, CDR2 FQGNSA. This CDR3 contains 13 residues. V lost 6 bases and J lost 6, with 11 bases in between. As DNA, the CDR3 is TGTGCCAGCAGATCCCCGGGGCCCGGGGAGCTGTTTTTT. It specifies CASRSPGPGELFF.

This clone came up once. This chain connects TRBV10-3 to TRBJ2-2; 7 nucleotides align to TRBD2. Per the germline V gene, CDR1 is ENHRY and CDR2 is SYGVKD. Trimming took 3 bases from V and 4 from J; bases not matched to a gene: 2. This CDR3 spans 14 amino acids. CDR3 amino acids: CAISDGGGTGELFF. The CDR3 DNA follows: TGTGCCATCAGTGATGGCGGGGGCACCGGGGAGCTGTTTTTT.

The chain links TRBV19 to TRBJ1-4, with D unresolved. V gave up 4 bases and J gave up 4 bases, with 10 bases separating them. From germline, CDR1 is LNHDA and CDR2 SQIVND (reference sequence). The CDR3 is 14 residues long. Here the CDR3 reads CASSSSGSNEKLFF. The CDR3 DNA reads as TGTGCCAGTAGTAGTTCGGGCAGTAATGAAAAACTGTTTTTT.

A few counts support this clone. The rearrangement joins TRBV5-6 to TRBJ2-3; maybe TRBD2 (6 bases). The germline CDR1 and CDR2 sequences are SGHDT and YYEEEE. This CDR3 contains 12 residues. V was clipped by 4 bases and J by 3 bases, with 6 bases between them. CDR3 bases: TGTGCCAGCAGCGCGGGGACAGATACGCAGTATTTT. This gives the protein CASSAGTDTQYF.

This clone came up a few times. The chain recombines TRBV29-1 with TRBJ2-5; 7 nucleotides align to TRBD1. Germline V CDR1 and CDR2: SQVTM, ANQGSEA. The CDR3 has 15 residues. J was trimmed by 4 bases and V by 7 bases; bases with no gene match: 15. The CDR3 here is CSAAPGGIRGETQYF. The CDR3, as DNA: TGCAGCGCAGCCCCAGGGGGTATTCGCGGAGAGACCCAGTACTTC.